Below are 16 T cell receptor beta chains sequenced from a single sample in a study of T cells after yellow fever vaccination. TCRdb independently ran MiXCR on the 5' RACE reads; one entry per CDR3 protein. The repertoire holds roughly 120,000 distinct CDR3 sequences, 5.5% to 8% seen once, with approximately 2.7% in the top ten. Here the sequenced sample was CD4+ T cells sorted from PBMCs, taken roughly 46 days after the first yellow fever vaccination. These receptors were taken from a man younger than 35 who received the YFV17D yellow fever vaccine.

The table lists this clonotype with many counts. V gene TRBV21-1 combines with J gene TRBJ2-7. TRBV21-1 is a pseudogene. The CDR3 is made up of 17 amino acids. The chain's CDR3 is CASSKEQSGQDPYEQYV. In nucleotides, the CDR3 is TGTGCCAGCAGCAAAGAACAGTCAGGACAGGATCCCTACGAGCAGTACGTC.

This clonotype was seen just once. A read error may account for a junction end that differs from germline. The genes are TRBV20-1 and TRBJ1-2; unclear D gene. Germline loops: CDR1 DFQATT, CDR2 SNEGSKA (reference sequence). This CDR3 is 13 amino acids long. In nucleotides, the CDR3 is TGCAGTGCTAGAGATCCAACTAACTTTGGCTACACCTTC. Its protein product is CSARDPTNFGYTF.

This clonotype was picked up many times. The rearrangement uses TRBV2 and TRBJ2-7, with TRBD1 as a possible D gene (6 bases). V gave up 6 bases and J gave up 6 bases, with 9 bases separating them. The length of the CDR3 is 11 residues. Germline V lookup: CDR1 SNHLY, CDR2 FYNNEI. CDR3 nucleotide sequence: TGTGCCAGCAGGGGGGCTGGCGAGCAGTACGTC. Translation: CASRGAGEQYV.

This clonotype was observed at least ten times. The chain links TRBV12-3 or TRBV12-4 to TRBJ1-1, with D unclear. V dropped 3 bases and J dropped 0 bases, with 11 bases sitting between them. The CDR3 extends over 15 amino acids. This CDR3 is CASSLRVGMNTEAFF. The CDR3 region has the DNA TGTGCCAGCAGTTTGAGGGTGGGAATGAACACTGAAGCTTTCTTT.

At least ten counts were recorded for this clonotype. The V gene is TRBV12-3 or TRBV12-4, the J gene TRBJ2-1; D is perhaps TRBD1 (6 bases). The V and J ends lost 10 bases and 4 bases respectively, with 14 bases between them. The CDR3 sequence is 13 residues long. The CDR3: CATIKDSYNEQFF. The CDR3 DNA is TGTGCCACGATAAAGGACAGTTACAATGAGCAGTTCTTC.

This clonotype was picked up a small number of times. The rearrangement uses TRBV19 and TRBJ2-7; no firm D call. The length of the CDR3 is 15 residues. Germline CDR1 reads LNHDA; CDR2 reads SQIVND (reference sequence). V gave up 5 bases and J gave up 0 bases, with 14 bases separating them. The CDR3 is CASSPWTVSSYEQYF. For the CDR3, the DNA is TGTGCCAGTAGTCCCTGGACCGTTAGCTCCTACGAGCAGTACTTC. Together with reference TRBV19 and TRBJ2-7, the CDR3 gives the full variable domain: DGGITQSPKYLFRKEGQNVTLSCEQNLNHDAMYWYRQDPGQGLRLIYYSQIVNDFQKGDIAEGYSVSREKKESFPLTVTSAQKNPTAFYLCASSPWTVSSYEQYFGPGTRLTVT.

This clonotype has at least ten counts. The rearrangement links TRBV29-1 to TRBJ1-4, with D possibly being TRBD1 (6 bases). The V gene lost 6 bases and the J gene lost 8 bases, with 13 bases spanning the gap. This CDR3 has 12 residues. Germline CDR1 SQVTM, CDR2 ANQGSEA. Here the CDR3 DNA reads TGCAGCGTCGGCCCAACAGGGGAAAAACTGTTTTTT. This sequence encodes CSVGPTGEKLFF.

This clonotype was counted at least ten times. The chain joins TRBV6-5 to TRBJ1-1; TRBD1 matches 8 bases. With 2 bases clipped from V and 10 bases from J, the junction kept 12 bases outside the gene matches. The V gene's germline CDR1 is MNHEY and CDR2 SVGAGI. The CDR3 covers 15 residues. The DNA for the CDR3 is TGTGCCAGCAGTTACCCCCCTGGGCAGGGGGCGGCAGCTTTCTTT. Protein product: CASSYPPGQGAAAFF.

This clonotype was seen ten or more times. V and J are TRBV4-3 and TRBJ1-2; the D gene is possibly TRBD1 (5 bases). The V gene lost 4 bases and the J gene lost 3 bases, with 15 bases spanning the gap. The CDR3 spans 15 residues. CDR1 LGHNA and CDR2 YSLEER come from the germline V gene. CDR3 nucleotide sequence: TGCGCCAGCAGCCCCGAGTTGGGGCAGCACTATGGCTACACCTTC. It codes for CASSPELGQHYGYTF.

This clonotype was recorded many times. This chain links TRBV21-1 with TRBJ1-1; TRBD1 is the table's D call, not checked against the DNA. TRBV21-1 is an annotated pseudogene. The CDR3 contains 15 residues. In DNA form, the CDR3 reads TGTGCCAGCAGCGTTCGGACAGGGGGAGGCACTGAAGCTTTCTTT. Protein: CASSVRTGGGTEAFF.

Ten or more counts support this clonotype. The chain recombines TRBV5-1 with TRBJ1-1; TRBD1 might be the D (6 bases). The CDR3 contains 13 residues. In germline, CDR1 is SGHRS, CDR2 YFSETQ. V was pared by 0 bases and J by 7 bases, with 10 bases between. CDR3 DNA: TGCGCCAGCAGCTTGGACAGGGAATATGAAGCTTTCTTT. Its protein is CASSLDREYEAFF. The whole variable domain, remainder taken from reference TRBV5-1 and TRBJ1-1, is KAGVTQTPRYLIKTRGQQVTLSCSPISGHRSVSWYQQTPGQGLQFLFEYFSETQRNKGNFPGRFSGRQFSNSRSEMNVSTLELGDSALYLCASSLDREYEAFFGQGTRLTVV.

The chain combines TRBV5-6 with TRBJ2-7; D assignment may be TRBD1 or TRBD2 (5 bases each). Germline V gene sequence: CDR1 SGHDT, CDR2 YYEEEE. Between the trimmed V and J ends, which lost 3 bases and 3 bases, there was a span of 10 bases. The CDR3 consists of 13 residues. CDR3 nucleotides: TGTGCCAGCAGCTCGGGACCATTCTACGAGCAGTACGTC. Translating it yields CASSSGPFYEQYV.

Ten or more counts support this clonotype. This chain connects TRBV5-1 to TRBJ2-3; a weak D match, TRBD1 (5 bases). Between the trimmed V and J ends, which lost 9 bases and 0 bases, there was a span of 14 bases. CDR1 is SGHRS, CDR2 YFSETQ, per germline. This CDR3 comprises 14 residues. The CDR3 DNA reads TGCGCCACCAAGGACATACCTAGCACAGATACGCAGTATTTT. Residues: CATKDIPSTDTQYF.

This clonotype was found many times. The chain carries TRBV2 and TRBJ2-5; D is undetermined. Germline CDR1 is SNHLY and CDR2 is FYNNEI. V was trimmed by 3 bases and J by 1 base, leaving 6 bases between them. This CDR3 spans 13 amino acids. CDR3: CASSDVGQETQYF. The DNA of the CDR3 is TGTGCCAGCAGTGACGTGGGCCAAGAGACCCAGTACTTC.

The chain links TRBV20-1 to TRBJ1-2; D gene unclear. Germline values: CDR1 DFQATT, CDR2 SNEGSKA (reference sequence). The V end lost 0 bases, the J end lost 8 bases, and 13 bases lay between the germline ends. This CDR3 contains 13 residues. The CDR3 is CSARDPTSQGYTF. Written as DNA, the CDR3 is TGCAGTGCTAGAGACCCCACCAGCCAGGGCTACACCTTC.

The chain recombines TRBV25-1 with TRBJ2-7; D unclear. The CDR3 totals 16 residues. The germline V and J ends were trimmed by 7 bases and 2 bases, with 21 bases remaining between them. The germline gives CDR1 MGHDK, CDR2 SYGVNS. The CDR3 coding sequence is TGTGCCAGCAACGAGTGCCAAGCCCCAGAGGCCTACGAGCAGTACGTC. This translates into CASNECQAPEAYEQYV.